This T cell receptor beta chain was identified in a study of shared clonotypes between healthy human individuals. CD8 cells classed as naive were CD45RO-negative and positively selected for CCR7, excluding terminally differentiated effector memory CD45RA+ cells. Every one of the donors was a Caucasian adult that lived in Nashville, Tennessee. Broader study findings: Across a handful of donors, naive CD4 shared roughly 5%, naive CD8 more than 3%, memory CD4 over 2%, memory CD8 about 0.38%.

This CDR3 contains 14 residues. Trimming at V came to 2 bases and at J to 9 bases, leaving 6 bases not matched to a gene. Per germline, CDR1 MNHEY and CDR2 SMNVEV (reference sequence). Libraries were prepared by immunoSEQ multiplex PCR; TCRdb keeps only in-frame clonotypes and omits some of them. This sample carries around 1,900,000 clones, just under 95% of them seen once, and the ten largest clones take about 1.7%. This clone was counted a single time. The antigen is undetermined. The origin of this receptor is a young man in good health. Some clones in this sample may be carry-over from other donors' samples. Sequences were obtained from naive CD8+ T cells from PBMCs. This chain connects TRBV27 to TRBJ2-1; 8 bases are shared with TRBD2. For the CDR3, the DNA is TGTGCCAGCAGTTTAAGCGGGAGAAGTTCTGAGCAGTTCTTC. Residues: CASSLSGRSSEQFF.